Listed below are T cell receptor beta chains from one sample, sequenced in a study of blood T cell repertoires in COVID-19. TCRdb keeps only in-frame clones here, not all; method: immunoSEQ multiplex PCR. Seen here are over 75,000 clones, approximately 85% observed once, and the top ten hold about 25%. The sequencing sample was made of peripheral blood. All receptors come from a human donor in a cohort sampled during active COVID-19. The CDR3 runs from the conserved cysteine through the conserved F or W. D genes are given only for firm matches. Clone size appears in some rows only: once, few, many, or a class for an expanded clone.

D: .
size: .
J: TRBJ2-5
V: TRBV9
CDR3: CASSVGAQETQYF
DNA: TGTGCCAGCAGCGTAGGGGCCCAAGAGACCCAGTACTTC

D: TRBD1
size: .
J: TRBJ2-2
V: TRBV18
CDR3: CASSALWDRAFANTGELFF
DNA: TGTGCCAGCTCCGCCTTGTGGGACAGGGCGTTCGCGAACACCGGGGAGCTGTTTTTT

D: TRBD1
size: .
J: TRBJ2-3
V: TRBV5-1
CDR3: CASSSTGSLADTQYF
DNA: TGCGCCAGCAGCTCGACAGGGTCGTTAGCAGATACGCAGTATTTT

D: .
size: .
J: TRBJ2-7
V: TRBV4-2
CDR3: CASSQDDGAYEQYF
DNA: TGTGCCAGCAGCCAAGACGACGGGGCCTACGAGCAGTACTTC

D: TRBD2
size: .
J: TRBJ2-7
V: TRBV7-8
CDR3: CASSHGTSGEQYF
DNA: TGTGCCAGCAGCCACGGGACTAGCGGAGAGCAGTACTTC

D: .
size: .
J: TRBJ1-5
V: TRBV19
CDR3: CASSIDGGGNQPQHF
DNA: TGTGCCAGTAGTATAGATGGCGGGGGGAATCAGCCCCAGCATTTT

D: .
size: .
J: TRBJ1-5
V: TRBV19
CDR3: CASSLDRVGQPQHF
DNA: TGTGCCAGTAGTTTGGACAGAGTAGGTCAGCCCCAGCATTTT

D: TRBD1
size: .
J: TRBJ2-2
V: TRBV3-1/TRBV3-2
CDR3: CASSRDRESGELFF
DNA: TGTGCCAGCAGCCGGGACAGGGAGTCCGGGGAGCTGTTTTTT

D: .
size: few
J: TRBJ1-5
V: TRBV4-1
CDR3: CASSRTTGGTDQPQHF
DNA: TGCGCCAGCAGCCGTACGACGGGGGGGACCGATCAGCCCCAGCATTTT

D: TRBD2
size: once
J: TRBJ2-3
V: TRBV29-1
CDR3: CSVDREGRDTQYF
DNA: TGCAGCGTTGACCGGGAGGGCCGAGATACGCAGTATTTT

D: .
size: .
J: TRBJ2-7
V: TRBV11-2
CDR3: CASSPNRDNYEQYF
DNA: TGTGCCAGCAGCCCCAACCGGGACAACTACGAGCAGTACTTC

D: .
size: once
J: TRBJ2-2
V: TRBV9
CDR3: CASSVFLGARNTGELFF
DNA: TGTGCCAGCAGCGTATTTCTGGGGGCGCGTAACACCGGGGAGCTGTTTTTT

D: TRBD2
size: .
J: TRBJ2-5
V: TRBV12-5
CDR3: CASSAGGVTQYF
DNA: TGTGCTAGCTCGGCGGGGGGGGTGACCCAGTACTTC

D: TRBD2
size: once
J: TRBJ2-1
V: TRBV3-1/TRBV3-2
CDR3: CASHTPGLASSEEQFF
DNA: TGTGCCAGCCATACACCGGGACTAGCCTCCTCGGAGGAGCAGTTCTTC

D: .
size: .
J: TRBJ1-5
V: TRBV10-3
CDR3: CAISDPGGNQPQHF
DNA: TGTGCCATCAGTGATCCAGGGGGCAATCAGCCCCAGCATTTT

D: .
size: .
J: TRBJ1-1
V: TRBV25-1
CDR3: CASVSLNEAFF
DNA: TGTGCCAGCGTTAGCCTGAATGAAGCTTTCTTT

D: .
size: .
J: TRBJ1-4
V: TRBV10-1
CDR3: CASRGSTTNEKLFF
DNA: TGCGCCAGCAGGGGGAGTACAACTAATGAAAAACTGTTTTTT

D: TRBD1
size: .
J: TRBJ1-6
V: TRBV7-9
CDR3: CASSAGQGSSYNSPLHF
DNA: TGTGCCAGCAGCGCAGGACAGGGGAGCTCCTATAATTCACCCCTCCACTTT

D: .
size: .
J: TRBJ1-3
V: TRBV14
CDR3: CASSQTGSSGNTIYF
DNA: TGTGCCAGCAGCCAAACCGGGAGCTCTGGAAACACCATATATTTT

D: TRBD1
size: .
J: TRBJ2-7
V: TRBV27
CDR3: CASSSDRNSYEQYF
DNA: TGTGCCAGCAGTTCGGACAGGAACTCCTACGAGCAGTACTTC

D: .
size: .
J: TRBJ2-1
V: TRBV9
CDR3: CASSGGKDSSYNEQFF
DNA: TGTGCCAGCAGCGGAGGGAAGGACAGTTCCTACAATGAGCAGTTCTTC

D: TRBD2
size: .
J: TRBJ2-7
V: TRBV28
CDR3: CASMPSGSYEQYF
DNA: TGTGCCAGCATGCCTAGCGGCTCCTACGAGCAGTACTTC

D: .
size: .
J: TRBJ2-1
V: TRBV27
CDR3: CASSFEVPSYNEQFF
DNA: TGTGCCAGCAGTTTCGAGGTACCCTCCTACAATGAGCAGTTCTTC

D: .
size: few
J: TRBJ1-4
V: TRBV28
CDR3: CASSFAGNEKLFF
DNA: TGTGCCAGCAGTTTCGCAGGGAATGAAAAACTGTTTTTT

D: .
size: .
J: TRBJ1-6
V: TRBV7-2
CDR3: CASSPLWGDSPLHF
DNA: TGTGCCAGCAGCCCCCTTTGGGGGGATTCACCCCTCCACTTT

D: TRBD2
size: .
J: TRBJ2-2
V: TRBV9
CDR3: CASSVVDSGSNTGELFF
DNA: TGTGCCAGCAGCGTAGTGGATAGCGGGTCAAACACCGGGGAGCTGTTTTTT

D: .
size: .
J: TRBJ1-5
V: TRBV23-1
CDR3: CASSQMDRGRPNSNQPQHF
DNA: TGCGCCAGCAGTCAAATGGATCGCGGTCGCCCAAATAGCAATCAGCCCCAGCATTTT

D: .
size: .
J: TRBJ1-5
V: TRBV6-6
CDR3: CASSRDISGVGQPQHF
DNA: TGTGCCAGCAGTCGAGATATTTCAGGGGTGGGTCAGCCCCAGCATTTT

D: TRBD1
size: .
J: TRBJ2-5
V: TRBV29-1
CDR3: CSVVFGTGFIETQYF
DNA: TGCAGCGTTGTCTTTGGGACAGGGTTTATCGAGACCCAGTACTTC

D: .
size: .
J: TRBJ2-4
V: TRBV4-3
CDR3: CASSQEGGVGNIQYF
DNA: TGCGCCAGCAGCCAAGAGGGCGGGGTCGGGAACATTCAGTACTTC

D: .
size: .
J: TRBJ2-1
V: TRBV11-3
CDR3: CASSPGRGSYNEQFF
DNA: TGTGCCAGCAGTCCGGGCAGGGGCTCCTACAATGAGCAGTTCTTC

D: TRBD2
size: .
J: TRBJ2-1
V: TRBV5-6
CDR3: CASSWQTSGSRNEQFF
DNA: TGTGCCAGCAGCTGGCAGACTAGCGGGAGCAGGAATGAGCAGTTCTTC

D: TRBD1
size: .
J: TRBJ2-1
V: TRBV10-1
CDR3: CASSGGDRGANEQFF
DNA: TGCGCCAGCAGTGGAGGGGACAGGGGGGCGAATGAGCAGTTCTTC

D: .
size: .
J: TRBJ2-1
V: TRBV12-3/TRBV12-4
CDR3: CASSLAGYEQFF
DNA: TGTGCCAGCAGTTTAGCCGGTTATGAGCAGTTCTTC

D: TRBD2
size: .
J: TRBJ2-1
V: TRBV19
CDR3: CASSTGLAGRNEQFF
DNA: TGTGCCAGTAGTACTGGACTAGCGGGACGCAATGAGCAGTTCTTC

D: .
size: .
J: TRBJ2-1
V: TRBV9
CDR3: CASSVASTYNEQFF
DNA: TGTGCCAGCAGCGTAGCTAGTACCTACAATGAGCAGTTCTTC

D: .
size: once
J: TRBJ2-2
V: TRBV3-1/TRBV3-2
CDR3: CASSQGTVITGELFF
DNA: TGTGCCAGCAGCCAAGGGACAGTCATCACCGGGGAGCTGTTTTTT

D: .
size: .
J: TRBJ1-1
V: TRBV4-3
CDR3: CASSYGRGTEAFF
DNA: TGCGCCAGCAGCTACGGACGGGGGACTGAAGCTTTCTTT

D: TRBD2
size: .
J: TRBJ2-1
V: TRBV6-2/TRBV6-3
CDR3: CASSYGSGGAAEQFF
DNA: TGTGCCAGCAGTTACGGTAGCGGGGGGGCCGCTGAGCAGTTCTTC

D: .
size: .
J: TRBJ2-1
V: TRBV7-2
CDR3: CASSLGPGTEQFF
DNA: TGTGCCAGCAGCTTAGGGCCCGGGACTGAGCAATTCTTC

D: .
size: .
J: TRBJ1-6
V: TRBV12-3/TRBV12-4
CDR3: CASRRQQLSPLHF
DNA: TGTGCCAGCAGAAGACAGCAACTTTCACCCCTCCACTTT

D: .
size: .
J: TRBJ2-7
V: TRBV25-1
CDR3: CASSPAGARWDEQYF
DNA: TGTGCCAGCAGCCCCGCAGGGGCTCGCTGGGACGAGCAGTACTTC

D: TRBD2
size: .
J: TRBJ2-3
V: TRBV28
CDR3: CASSPSGSGRVDTQYF
DNA: TGTGCCAGCAGCCCAAGCGGTAGCGGGAGGGTGGATACGCAGTATTTT

D: TRBD2
size: .
J: TRBJ2-4
V: TRBV5-1
CDR3: CASSPGLAGSWGNIQYF
DNA: TGCGCCAGCAGCCCCGGACTAGCGGGAAGCTGGGGAAACATTCAGTACTTC

D: .
size: .
J: TRBJ2-1
V: TRBV10-3
CDR3: CAISFSGGAYNEQFF
DNA: TGTGCCATCAGTTTTAGCGGAGGGGCCTACAATGAGCAGTTCTTC

D: .
size: .
J: TRBJ2-1
V: TRBV19
CDR3: CASSDRIRPYNEQFF
DNA: TGTGCCAGTAGTGACAGGATCCGACCATACAATGAGCAGTTCTTC

D: TRBD1
size: .
J: TRBJ1-2
V: TRBV5-1
CDR3: CASSWAGTGVYGYTF
DNA: TGCGCCAGCAGCTGGGCGGGGACAGGGGTCTATGGCTACACCTTC

D: TRBD1
size: .
J: TRBJ2-2
V: TRBV27
CDR3: CASHGTGNTGELFF
DNA: TGTGCCAGCCACGGGACAGGGAACACCGGGGAGCTGTTTTTT

D: .
size: .
J: TRBJ1-2
V: TRBV27
CDR3: CASGPRDTYGYTF
DNA: TGTGCCAGCGGACCCCGGGACACCTATGGCTACACCTTC

D: .
size: many
J: TRBJ1-5
V: TRBV28
CDR3: CASSPPARGQPQHF
DNA: TGTGCCAGCAGTCCCCCGGCAAGGGGGCAGCCCCAGCATTTT

D: .
size: .
J: TRBJ2-1
V: TRBV7-8
CDR3: CASRVDGYNEQFF
DNA: TGTGCCAGCAGAGTCGACGGGTACAATGAGCAGTTCTTC

D: .
size: .
J: TRBJ2-1
V: TRBV28
CDR3: CASSLQGGNEQFF
DNA: TGTGCCAGCAGTTTGCAGGGGGGCAATGAGCAGTTCTTC

D: TRBD1
size: .
J: TRBJ2-2
V: TRBV27
CDR3: CASSSQTGPNTGELFF
DNA: TGTGCCAGCAGTTCGCAGACAGGGCCGAACACCGGGGAGCTGTTTTTT

D: TRBD1
size: few
J: TRBJ2-1
V: TRBV4-1
CDR3: CASSQVGQGAWEQFF
DNA: TGCGCCAGCAGCCAAGTCGGACAGGGGGCATGGGAGCAGTTCTTC